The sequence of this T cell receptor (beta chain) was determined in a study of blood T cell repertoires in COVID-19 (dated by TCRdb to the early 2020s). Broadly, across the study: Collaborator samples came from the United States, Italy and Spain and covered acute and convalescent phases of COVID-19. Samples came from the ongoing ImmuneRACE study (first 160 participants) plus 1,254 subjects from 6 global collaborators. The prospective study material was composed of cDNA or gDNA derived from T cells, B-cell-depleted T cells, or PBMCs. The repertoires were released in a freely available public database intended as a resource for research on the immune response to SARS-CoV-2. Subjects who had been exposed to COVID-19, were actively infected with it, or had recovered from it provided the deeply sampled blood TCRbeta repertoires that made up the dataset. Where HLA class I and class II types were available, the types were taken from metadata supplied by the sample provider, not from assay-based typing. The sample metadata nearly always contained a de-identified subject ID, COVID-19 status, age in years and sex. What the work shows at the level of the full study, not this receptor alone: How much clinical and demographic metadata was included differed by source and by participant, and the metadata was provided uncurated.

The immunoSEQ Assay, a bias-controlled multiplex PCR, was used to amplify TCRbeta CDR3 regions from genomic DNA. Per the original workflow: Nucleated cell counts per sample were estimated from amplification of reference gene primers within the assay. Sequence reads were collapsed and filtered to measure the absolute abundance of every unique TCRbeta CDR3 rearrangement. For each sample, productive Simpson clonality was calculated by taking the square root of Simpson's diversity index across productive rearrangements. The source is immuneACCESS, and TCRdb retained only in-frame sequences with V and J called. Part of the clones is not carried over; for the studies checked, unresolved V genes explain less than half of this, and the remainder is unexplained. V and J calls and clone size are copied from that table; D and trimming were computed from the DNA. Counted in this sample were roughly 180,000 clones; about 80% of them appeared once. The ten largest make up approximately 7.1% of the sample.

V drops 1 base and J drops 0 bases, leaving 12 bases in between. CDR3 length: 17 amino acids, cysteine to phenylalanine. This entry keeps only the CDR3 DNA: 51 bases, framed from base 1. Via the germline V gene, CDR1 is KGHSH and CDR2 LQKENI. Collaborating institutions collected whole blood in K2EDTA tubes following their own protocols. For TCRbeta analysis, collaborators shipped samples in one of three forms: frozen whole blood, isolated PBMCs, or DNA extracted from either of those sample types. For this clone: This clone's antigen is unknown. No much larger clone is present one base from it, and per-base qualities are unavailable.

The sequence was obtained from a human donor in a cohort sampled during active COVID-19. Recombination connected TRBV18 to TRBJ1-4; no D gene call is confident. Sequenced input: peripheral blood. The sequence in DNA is TGTGCCAGCTCACCACTAAGCCGAGCCGCAACTAATGAAAAACTGTTTTTT. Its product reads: CASSPLSRAATNEKLFF.